The TCR beta chain under discussion was sequenced for a study of shared clonotypes between healthy human individuals. Approximately 91 million PBMCs supplied genomic DNA for unsorted samples. Under the authors' procedure: Owing to the provision of junction-only sequences devoid of quality scores by immunoSEQ, filtering differed. Here immunoSEQ multiplex PCR was the method, and the copy in TCRdb shows in-frame clones only, minus some. The DNA was the basis for D and trimming; V, J and clone size are from that table. The sample includes about 470,000 clones, about 85% of them seen just once. With 0 bases clipped from V and 3 bases from J, the junction kept 6 bases outside the gene matches. The CDR3 runs 16 residues. Germline V CDR1 and CDR2: LNHNV, YYDKDF (reference sequence).

Source material: PBMCs. The sequence came from a woman in her thirties or forties in good health. Some clones in this sample may be carry-over from other donors' samples. This chain links TRBV15 with TRBJ2-3; 7 bases match TRBD2. The CDR3 spells CATSRDRRGSTDTQYF. CDR3 sequence (DNA): TGTGCCACCAGCAGAGATCGCCGCGGGAGTACAGATACGCAGTATTTT.